The rows below give T cell receptor beta chains drawn from one sample of a study of cytomegalovirus exposure and HLA in healthy donors. Here immunoSEQ multiplex PCR was the method, and the copy in TCRdb shows in-frame clones only, minus some. Of 85,000 to 100,000 clones in the sample, approximately 82% were seen once. The sequencing sample was made of PBMCs. These receptors were collected from a female donor in good health and CMV-seropositive. Both conserved end residues are part of each CDR3. The D gene is left open where the match is weak. The size entry is marked missing in some rows and otherwise reads once, few, many or a size class.

V gene,clone size,J gene,D gene,CDR3 protein,CDR3 DNA
TRBV2,NA,TRBJ1-3,TRBD1,CASRALSGTGNRNTIYF,TGTGCCAGCCGGGCCTTATCCGGGACAGGGAATAGAAACACCATATATTTT
TRBV6-4,NA,TRBJ2-1,TRBD2,CASPGLAAQGPYNEQFF,TGTGCCAGTCCGGGACTAGCGGCACAGGGGCCCTACAATGAGCAGTTCTTC
TRBV28,NA,TRBJ1-3,NA,CASSAPAGTRNTIYF,TGTGCCAGCAGTGCCCCGGCAGGGACTCGAAACACCATATATTTT
TRBV9,NA,TRBJ2-1,NA,CASSVGVSLYNEQFF,TGTGCCAGCAGCGTAGGGGTTAGCCTCTACAATGAGCAGTTCTTC
TRBV19,NA,TRBJ1-2,NA,CVTGTGYGYTF,TGTGTCACAGGGACCGGCTATGGCTACACCTTC
TRBV6-5,NA,TRBJ2-7,TRBD1,CASSQTGGSYEQYF,TGTGCCAGCAGTCAGACAGGGGGTTCCTACGAGCAGTACTTC
TRBV7-9,NA,TRBJ1-2,TRBD1,CASSPGQSYYGYTF,TGTGCCAGCAGCCCGGGACAGAGCTACTATGGCTACACCTTC
TRBV5-1,NA,TRBJ2-7,TRBD2,CASSPGLAGTYEQYF,TGCGCCAGCAGCCCGGGACTAGCGGGAACCTACGAGCAGTACTTC
TRBV5-1,NA,TRBJ1-2,TRBD1,CASSIDRDYGYTF,TGCGCCAGCAGCATTGACAGGGACTATGGCTACACCTTC
TRBV6-1,NA,TRBJ1-2,TRBD1,CASSETGERGYPF,TGTGCCAGCAGTGAGACAGGGGAGCGTGGCTACCCCTTC
TRBV29-1,NA,TRBJ2-7,TRBD1,CSVDWDRGFTYEQYF,TGCAGCGTTGACTGGGACAGGGGGTTTACCTACGAGCAGTACTTC
TRBV6-5,NA,TRBJ2-4,TRBD2,CASGTLAGENIQYF,TGTGCCAGCGGGACTCTAGCGGGAGAAAACATTCAGTACTTC
TRBV14,NA,TRBJ2-5,TRBD1,CASSPTFPDRGLVETQYF,TGTGCCAGCAGCCCTACATTTCCGGACAGGGGGCTGGTAGAGACCCAGTACTTC
TRBV2,NA,TRBJ2-1,TRBD1,CASSGTGVGNEQFF,TGTGCCAGCAGCGGGACAGGGGTAGGCAATGAGCAGTTCTTC
TRBV7-3,NA,TRBJ2-6,NA,CASSTTGAGSSGANVLTF,TGTGCCAGCAGCACCACAGGGGCGGGAAGCTCTGGGGCCAACGTCCTGACTTTC
TRBV6-6,NA,TRBJ1-1,NA,CASRKRDARSGEAFF,TGTGCCAGCAGAAAGCGGGACGCTAGATCCGGTGAAGCTTTCTTT
TRBV27,NA,TRBJ2-3,NA,CASSFRSLTGTDTQYF,TGTGCCAGCAGTTTCAGGTCCTTGACGGGCACAGATACGCAGTATTTT
TRBV25-1,NA,TRBJ1-5,NA,CASSEFGDNQPQHF,TGTGCCAGCAGTGAATTCGGGGACAATCAGCCCCAGCATTTT
TRBV27,NA,TRBJ2-6,NA,CASSFGGWANVLTF,TGTGCCAGCAGTTTTGGGGGCTGGGCCAACGTCCTGACTTTC
TRBV5-4,NA,TRBJ2-3,NA,CASSLGRGGRTDTQYF,TGTGCCAGCAGCTTGGGTAGGGGGGGGCGCACAGATACGCAGTATTTT
TRBV12-5,NA,TRBJ1-1,NA,CASGIEDTPSTEAFF,TGTGCTAGTGGAATCGAGGACACGCCTTCGACTGAAGCTTTCTTT
TRBV15,NA,TRBJ1-1,NA,CATSREGTITEAFF,TGTGCCACCAGCAGAGAGGGTACTATCACTGAAGCTTTCTTT
TRBV6-5,NA,TRBJ2-7,TRBD1,CASSYADRWGSYEQYF,TGTGCCAGCAGTTACGCGGACAGGTGGGGCTCCTACGAGCAGTACTTC
TRBV30,NA,TRBJ1-2,NA,CAWSRPVARNGYTF,TGTGCCTGGAGTAGACCCGTAGCGAGGAATGGCTACACCTTC
TRBV2,NA,TRBJ1-1,NA,CASVTKVEAFF,TGTGCCAGCGTTACTAAGGTTGAAGCTTTCTTT
TRBV6-5,few,TRBJ2-7,TRBD1,CASRGTAGEQYF,TGTGCCAGCAGGGGGACAGCCGGCGAGCAGTACTTC
TRBV28,NA,TRBJ2-5,TRBD1,CASSPLTGALTEETQYF,TGTGCCAGCAGTCCCCTGACAGGGGCCCTGACTGAGGAGACCCAGTACTTC
TRBV5-6,NA,TRBJ2-3,TRBD2,CASSMIAGLLTDTQYF,TGTGCCAGCAGCATGATAGCGGGGCTACTCACAGATACGCAGTATTTT
TRBV2,NA,TRBJ2-1,TRBD1,CASSRDRGSYNEQFF,TGTGCCAGCAGTAGGGACAGGGGGAGCTACAATGAGCAGTTCTTC
TRBV7-2,NA,TRBJ1-6,NA,CASSAKGGGRSPLHF,TGTGCCAGCAGCGCGAAGGGCGGGGGGAGGTCACCCCTCCACTTT
TRBV11-2,once,TRBJ1-1,TRBD1,CASRTGQGYTEAFF,TGTGCCAGCAGAACGGGACAGGGCTACACTGAAGCTTTCTTT
TRBV28,NA,TRBJ2-5,TRBD2,CASSLNSGGRETQYF,TGTGCCAGCAGTTTGAATAGCGGGGGTAGAGAGACCCAGTACTTC
TRBV27,NA,TRBJ1-2,NA,CASSPLSTGLLANYGYTF,TGTGCCAGCAGTCCACTTTCGACGGGACTTTTAGCTAACTATGGCTACACCTTC
TRBV6-1,NA,TRBJ1-1,TRBD1,CASRDTGGSDTEAFF,TGTGCCAGCAGGGATACAGGGGGCTCAGACACTGAAGCTTTCTTT
TRBV15,NA,TRBJ2-1,NA,CATSHRDEQFF,TGTGCCACCAGCCACCGGGATGAGCAGTTCTTC
TRBV5-6,NA,TRBJ2-2,TRBD2,CASSFSTSGISGELFF,TGTGCCAGCAGCTTCTCGACTAGCGGGATTAGCGGGGAGCTGTTTTTT
TRBV10-2,NA,TRBJ1-1,NA,CASSVPGNTEAFF,TGCGCCAGCAGTGTGCCGGGGAACACTGAAGCTTTCTTT
TRBV19,NA,TRBJ2-5,TRBD1,CASSRGRETQYF,TGTGCCAGTAGCAGGGGGCGGGAGACCCAGTACTTC
TRBV27,once,TRBJ2-7,TRBD2,CASSLGGLAGGIDEQYF,TGTGCCAGCAGTTTAGGGGGACTAGCGGGTGGTATCGACGAGCAGTACTTC
TRBV10-1,NA,TRBJ1-1,TRBD1,CASSSQGIGAFF,TGCGCCAGCAGTTCACAGGGGATCGGAGCTTTCTTT
TRBV2,NA,TRBJ2-2,NA,CASSVGIKGDGELFF,TGTGCCAGCAGTGTCGGGATTAAGGGCGACGGGGAGCTGTTTTTT
TRBV30,NA,TRBJ1-5,TRBD1,CAWSGTTGSNQPQHF,TGTGCCTGGAGTGGGACGACAGGGAGCAATCAGCCCCAGCATTTT
TRBV19,NA,TRBJ2-7,TRBD1,CASSAGTGPAYEQYF,TGTGCCAGTAGTGCCGGGACAGGCCCTGCCTACGAGCAGTACTTC
TRBV30,once,TRBJ2-7,NA,CALRVGYEQYF,TGTGCCCTTCGGGTTGGCTACGAGCAGTACTTC
TRBV7-9,NA,TRBJ2-3,TRBD1,CASSSGQGRDTQYF,TGTGCCAGCAGCTCCGGACAGGGGCGAGATACGCAGTATTTT
TRBV9,NA,TRBJ1-3,TRBD1,CASSGKTGLGNTIYF,TGTGCCAGCAGCGGAAAGACAGGGTTGGGAAACACCATATATTTT
TRBV7-2,once,TRBJ1-4,NA,CASSLVWQGNEKLFF,TGTGCCAGCAGCTTAGTTTGGCAGGGGAATGAAAAACTGTTTTTT
TRBV7-7,NA,TRBJ2-2,TRBD1,CASSSGTGKYTGELFF,TGTGCCAGCAGCTCGGGGACAGGGAAGTACACCGGGGAGCTGTTTTTT
TRBV19,NA,TRBJ2-1,TRBD2,CASAGLAGVNNEQFF,TGTGCCAGTGCAGGACTAGCGGGAGTAAACAATGAGCAGTTCTTC
TRBV10-1,NA,TRBJ2-7,NA,CASSGVRWAEQYF,TGCGCCAGCAGTGGAGTCCGTTGGGCGGAGCAGTACTTC
TRBV10-3,NA,TRBJ2-6,NA,CAISESFSSGANVLTF,TGTGCCATCAGTGAGTCGTTTAGCTCTGGGGCCAACGTCCTGACTTTC
TRBV19,NA,TRBJ1-1,NA,CASSIDNSGLEAFF,TGTGCCAGTAGTATAGATAACAGCGGACTTGAAGCTTTCTTT
TRBV28,NA,TRBJ1-5,NA,CASSRGSNQPQHF,TGTGCCAGCAGCAGGGGTAGCAATCAGCCCCAGCATTTT
TRBV7-9,NA,TRBJ1-2,NA,CASSLVEAQYGYTF,TGTGCCAGCAGCTTAGTGGAGGCCCAATATGGCTACACCTTC